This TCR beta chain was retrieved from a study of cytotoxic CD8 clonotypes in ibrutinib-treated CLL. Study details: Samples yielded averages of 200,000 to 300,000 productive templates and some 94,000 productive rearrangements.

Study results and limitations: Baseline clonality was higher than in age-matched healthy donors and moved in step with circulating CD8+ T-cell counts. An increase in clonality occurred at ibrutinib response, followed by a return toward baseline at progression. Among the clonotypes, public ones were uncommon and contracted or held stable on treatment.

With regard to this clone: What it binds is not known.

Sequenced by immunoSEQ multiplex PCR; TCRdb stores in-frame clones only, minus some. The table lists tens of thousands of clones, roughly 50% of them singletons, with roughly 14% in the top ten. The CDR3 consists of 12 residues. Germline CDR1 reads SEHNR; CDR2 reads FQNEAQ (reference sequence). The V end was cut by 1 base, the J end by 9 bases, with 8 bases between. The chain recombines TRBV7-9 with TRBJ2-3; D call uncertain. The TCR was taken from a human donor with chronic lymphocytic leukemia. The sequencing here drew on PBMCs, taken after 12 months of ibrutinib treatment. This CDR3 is CASSLEFRTQYF. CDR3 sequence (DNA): TGTGCCAGCAGCTTAGAGTTCAGAACGCAGTATTTT.